A selection of T cell receptor beta chains follows, all from one sample in a study of T cell repertoires in cytomegalovirus infection. These receptors have no known antigen. TCRdb used MiXCR to reprocess the reads, holding one entry per CDR3 protein. The sample includes a few hundred thousand distinct CDR3 sequences, roughly a fifth of them seen just once. Sequenced material: cultured PBMCs, taken from culture after CMV antigen stimulation. Source of these receptors: a human donor in good health (CMV status not recorded). Some clones in this sample may be carry-over from other donors' samples. Both conserved end residues are part of each CDR3. D genes are given only for firm matches. Size is stated for part of the rows, as once, few or many counts, or as a class when the clone is expanded.

size: .; D: TRBD1; J: TRBJ2-5; V: TRBV15; DNA: TGTGCCACCAGCAGTCCGGGGACAGCTCAAGAGACCCAGTACTTC; CDR3: CATSSPGTAQETQYF
size: few; D: .; J: TRBJ2-7; V: TRBV20-1; DNA: TGCAGTGCTAGAGACGGTGCAACCTACGAGCAGTACTTC; CDR3: CSARDGATYEQYF
size: many; D: TRBD1; J: TRBJ1-1; V: TRBV11-3; DNA: TGTGCCAGCAGCGTCCGGGACAGGGGACTCCTAAACACTGAAGCTTTCTTT; CDR3: CASSVRDRGLLNTEAFF
size: few; D: .; J: TRBJ2-1; V: TRBV7-9; DNA: TGTGCCAGCAGCTTTTTCAAGGGACTCTTCCTTTCTGAGCAGTTCTTC; CDR3: CASSFFKGLFLSEQFF
size: .; D: .; J: TRBJ1-1; V: TRBV28; DNA: TGTGCCAGCAGACCCGGGACACCGAACACTGAAGCTTTCTTT; CDR3: CASRPGTPNTEAFF
size: few; D: TRBD1; J: TRBJ1-5; V: TRBV28; DNA: TGTGCCAGCAGTTCCGGACAGGGGGGACAGCCCCAGCATTTT; CDR3: CASSSGQGGQPQHF
size: few; D: TRBD2; J: TRBJ2-1; V: TRBV10-3; DNA: TGTGCCATCAGTGAGCCAACTAGCGGGGGCTACAATGAGCAGTTCTTC; CDR3: CAISEPTSGGYNEQFF
size: .; D: TRBD1; J: TRBJ2-1; V: TRBV12-3/TRBV12-4; DNA: TGTGCCAGCAATCCTCCCGGGACAGGGCTGTACAATGAGCAGTTCTTC; CDR3: CASNPPGTGLYNEQFF
size: many; D: .; J: TRBJ1-6; V: TRBV7-9; DNA: TGTGCCAGCATGTTGGTGGGGAACCAAAATTCACCCCTCCACTTT; CDR3: CASMLVGNQNSPLHF
size: .; D: .; J: TRBJ1-5; V: TRBV12-3/TRBV12-4; DNA: TGTGCCAGCAGTTTAGGAGTCGGGCCCCAGCATTTT; CDR3: CASSLGVGPQHF
size: few; D: TRBD1; J: TRBJ1-5; V: TRBV27; DNA: TGTGCCAGCAGTAACAGGGGGCTAGGCAATCAGCCCCAGCATTTT; CDR3: CASSNRGLGNQPQHF
size: once; D: TRBD2; J: TRBJ2-7; V: TRBV30; DNA: TGTGCCTGGAGAGTACTAGCGGGGGGACGGGGCGAGCAGTACTTC; CDR3: CAWRVLAGGRGEQYF
size: few; D: TRBD2; J: TRBJ2-1; V: TRBV20-1; DNA: TGCAGTGCTAGAGATAGACTAGCGTTGGATGAGCAGTTCTTC; CDR3: CSARDRLALDEQFF
size: .; D: .; J: TRBJ2-3; V: TRBV15; DNA: TGTGCCACCAGCAGAGGGACTACCACAGATACGCAGTATTTT; CDR3: CATSRGTTTDTQYF
size: few; D: .; J: TRBJ2-5; V: TRBV29-1; DNA: TGCAGCGTTAAAGACAGAGTGTACCAAGAGACCCAGTACTTC; CDR3: CSVKDRVYQETQYF
size: many; D: .; J: TRBJ2-5; V: TRBV7-9; DNA: TGTGCCAGCAGCTTAGAAACCGCCTACGGGGGGACCCAGTACTTC; CDR3: CASSLETAYGGTQYF
size: many; D: TRBD1; J: TRBJ1-1; V: TRBV7-2; DNA: TGTGCCAGCACCTTATCAGGGGGGTACTACACTGAAGCTTTCTTT; CDR3: CASTLSGGYYTEAFF
size: many; D: .; J: TRBJ1-1; V: TRBV7-6; DNA: TGTGCCAGCAGCCGATTTGTTGGGAACACTGAAGCTTTCTTT; CDR3: CASSRFVGNTEAFF
size: few; D: .; J: TRBJ2-2; V: TRBV4-2; DNA: TGTGCCAGCAGCCAAGGCTCGGGAGAGGGCACCGGGGAGCTGTTTTTT; CDR3: CASSQGSGEGTGELFF
size: many; D: .; J: TRBJ2-1; V: TRBV7-2; DNA: TGTGCCAGCAGCTTAGCGGCTAGCCAGGCTGGCGAGCAGTTCTTC; CDR3: CASSLAASQAGEQFF
size: few; D: TRBD2; J: TRBJ2-1; V: TRBV27; DNA: TGTGCCAGCAGGAAACTCGCCGCGGGGGGCTCCTACAATGAGCAGTTCTTC; CDR3: CASRKLAAGGSYNEQFF
size: .; D: TRBD2; J: TRBJ2-7; V: TRBV12-3/TRBV12-4; DNA: TGTGCCAGCAGTTTAGGGACTAGCGGGGGAACCTACGAGCAGTACTTC; CDR3: CASSLGTSGGTYEQYF
size: few; D: .; J: TRBJ2-1; V: TRBV28; DNA: TGTGCCAGCAGCCCTCCAGATATGGCGGACAATGAGCAGTTCTTC; CDR3: CASSPPDMADNEQFF
size: .; D: .; J: TRBJ2-5; V: TRBV7-2; DNA: TGTGCCAGCAGCGTTACAGGGAGTAGAGAGACCCAGTACTTC; CDR3: CASSVTGSRETQYF
size: once; D: TRBD2; J: TRBJ2-2; V: TRBV19; DNA: TGTCCCGCCCGGGGGGAGGGGACCGGGGAGCTGTTTTTT; CDR3: CPARGEGTGELFF
size: many; D: .; J: TRBJ2-1; V: TRBV7-9; DNA: TGTGCCAGCAGCCGTGACATAAGTCCCCATGAGCAGTTCTTC; CDR3: CASSRDISPHEQFF
size: few; D: TRBD1; J: TRBJ1-1; V: TRBV7-6; DNA: TGTGCCAGCAGCCCCTCCGGGACAGGGTTGAATGAAGCTTTCTTT; CDR3: CASSPSGTGLNEAFF
size: .; D: .; J: TRBJ2-2; V: TRBV20-1; DNA: TGCAGTGCTAGAGATAGCCTGTCGGGCACCCGGGAGCTGTTTTTT; CDR3: CSARDSLSGTRELFF
size: .; D: .; J: TRBJ1-5; V: TRBV11-2; DNA: TGTGCCAGCAGCCTCCAAGGGGGGACGCCCCAGCATTTT; CDR3: CASSLQGGTPQHF
size: .; D: TRBD1; J: TRBJ1-1; V: TRBV5-1; DNA: TGCGCCAGCAGCAGACAGGGGGCGAACACTGAAGCTTTCTTT; CDR3: CASSRQGANTEAFF
size: .; D: TRBD1; J: TRBJ2-7; V: TRBV6-6; DNA: TGTGCCAGCAGTTACCCGGGACAGGGAAGCTACGAGCAGTACTTC; CDR3: CASSYPGQGSYEQYF
size: .; D: TRBD1; J: TRBJ2-5; V: TRBV7-2; DNA: TGTGCCAGCAGCCCCAGGGGGAGCCCCCAAGATACCCAGTACTTC; CDR3: CASSPRGSPQDTQYF
size: few; D: .; J: TRBJ1-1; V: TRBV9; DNA: TGTGCCAGCAGCGTAGGAGATGAGGGGGACACTGAAGCTTTCTTT; CDR3: CASSVGDEGDTEAFF
size: few; D: .; J: TRBJ1-1; V: TRBV12-3/TRBV12-4; DNA: TGTGCCAGCAGTTCCCACAGTCGGTGGGGACATCCGAACACTGAAGCTTTCTTT; CDR3: CASSSHSRWGHPNTEAFF
size: few; D: TRBD2; J: TRBJ2-1; V: TRBV6-2/TRBV6-3; DNA: TGTGCCAGCACCCGACTAGCGGCTAGTGAGCAGTTCTTC; CDR3: CASTRLAASEQFF
size: few; D: .; J: TRBJ2-1; V: TRBV27; DNA: TGTGCCAGCAGTTGGGCTAGCTCAGGCGAGCAGTTCTTC; CDR3: CASSWASSGEQFF
size: .; D: TRBD1; J: TRBJ2-1; V: TRBV9; DNA: TGTGCCAGCAGCGTAGGGGGACAGGGGTCTAATGAGCAGTTCTTC; CDR3: CASSVGGQGSNEQFF
size: few; D: TRBD2; J: TRBJ2-3; V: TRBV6-1; DNA: TGTGCCAGCAGTCCCGGGGGGAGCGTAACCACGCAGTATTTT; CDR3: CASSPGGSVTTQYF
size: .; D: .; J: TRBJ2-7; V: TRBV25-1; DNA: TGTGCCAGCAGTGAAGTGGGGGCAAAACACGAGCAGTACTTC; CDR3: CASSEVGAKHEQYF
size: many; D: .; J: TRBJ2-5; V: TRBV7-2; DNA: TGTGCCAGCAGCCGACAGGGAGGGGAGACCCAGTACTTC; CDR3: CASSRQGGETQYF